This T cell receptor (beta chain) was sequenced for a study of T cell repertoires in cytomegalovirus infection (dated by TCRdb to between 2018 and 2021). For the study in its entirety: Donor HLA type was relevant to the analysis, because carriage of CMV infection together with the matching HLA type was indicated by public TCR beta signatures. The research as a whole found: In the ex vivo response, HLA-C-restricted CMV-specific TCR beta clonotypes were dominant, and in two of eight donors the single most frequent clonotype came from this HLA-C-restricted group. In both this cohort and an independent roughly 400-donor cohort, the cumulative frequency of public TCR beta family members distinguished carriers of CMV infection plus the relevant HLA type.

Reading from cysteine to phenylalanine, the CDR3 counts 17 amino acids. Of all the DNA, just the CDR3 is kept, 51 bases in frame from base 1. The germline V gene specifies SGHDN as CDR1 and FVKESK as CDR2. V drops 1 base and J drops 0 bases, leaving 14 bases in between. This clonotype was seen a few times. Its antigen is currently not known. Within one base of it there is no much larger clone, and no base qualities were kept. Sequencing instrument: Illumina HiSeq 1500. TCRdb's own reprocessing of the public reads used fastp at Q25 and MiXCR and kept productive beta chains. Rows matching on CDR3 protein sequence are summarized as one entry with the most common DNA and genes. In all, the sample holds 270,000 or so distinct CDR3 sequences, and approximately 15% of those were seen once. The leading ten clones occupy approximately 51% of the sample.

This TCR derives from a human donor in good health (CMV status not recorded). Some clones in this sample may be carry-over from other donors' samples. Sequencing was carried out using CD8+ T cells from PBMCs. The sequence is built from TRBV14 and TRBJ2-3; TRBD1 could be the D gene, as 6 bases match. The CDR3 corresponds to CASSQAGTFLSTDTQYF. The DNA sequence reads TGTGCCAGCAGCCAAGCCGGGACATTTCTTAGCACAGATACGCAGTATTTT.